These 15 T cell receptor beta chains were all obtained from the same sample, sequenced in a study of beta chain features in type 1 diabetes. Study-level findings and limits: Researchers report that Type 1 diabetes patients had moderately but significantly shorter TCRB CDR3s across all four CD4+ subsets.

Expressed TCRB transcripts were sequenced because the entire RNA isolate underwent reverse transcription. Generated by immunoSEQ multiplex PCR, the TCRdb table keeps only in-frame clones and is missing some. The profile shows 400,000 or so clones, over 10% of them singletons. Antigens of these TCRs are unknown. Sequenced: naive CD4+ T cells from blood. The receptors come from a woman between 18 and 29 years old with type 1 diabetes.

The chain couples TRBV9 to TRBJ2-1, with 9 bases fitting TRBD2. The CDR3 runs to 15 residues. CDR1 and CDR2 (germline): SGDLS, YYNGEE. Trimming took 3 bases from V and 3 from J; bases not matched to a gene: 4. CDR3 in amino acids: CASSDSGGVYNEQFF. The CDR3, as DNA: TGTGCCAGCAGCGATAGCGGGGGAGTCTACAATGAGCAGTTCTTC. Full variable domain (missing parts from reference TRBV9 and TRBJ2-1): DSGVTQTPKHLITATGQRVTLRCSPRSGDLSVYWYQQSLDQGLQFLIQYYNGEERAKGNILERFSAQQFPDLHSELNLSSLELGDSALYFCASSDSGGVYNEQFFGPGTRLTVL.

Only a few counts were recorded for this clone. The V and J genes are TRBV29-1 and TRBJ2-7, with D tentatively TRBD1 (6 bases). Per germline, CDR1 SQVTM and CDR2 ANQGSEA. The germline V and J ends were trimmed by 2 bases and 6 bases, with 8 bases remaining between them. The CDR3 is 11 amino acids. CDR3 bases: TGCAGCGTTGAATCAGGGGCCGAGCAGTACTTC. Translation: CSVESGAEQYF.

The chain links TRBV4-2 to TRBJ2-3; TRBD2 matches at 14 bases. Looked up from germline, CDR1 is LGHNA and CDR2 is YNFKEQ. There are 17 residues in the CDR3. Trimming cost V 0 bases and J 5 bases; bases outside gene matches: 4. The CDR3 coding sequence is TGTGCCAGCAGCCAAGATCCTGGGACTAGCGGGAGAGATACGCAGTATTTT. This encodes CASSQDPGTSGRDTQYF.

The chain recombines TRBV27 with TRBJ2-1; D gene ambiguous. Trimming shortened V by 3 bases and J by 7 bases, and 10 bases separated the two germline ends. CDR1 is MNHEY and CDR2 is SMNVEV in the germline V gene (reference sequence). The length of the CDR3 is 13 residues. CDR3 bases: TGTGCCAGCAGTTTGACCGGGTGGAATGAGCAGTTCTTC. Residues: CASSLTGWNEQFF.

This clone has just a few counts. In DNA, the CDR3 is TGTGCCAGCTCACCATCCACGGGGGAAAACATTCAGTACTTC. As protein: CASSPSTGENIQYF. The rearrangement uses TRBV18 and TRBJ2-4, with D possibly matching TRBD2 (6 bases). In germline, CDR1 is KGHSH, CDR2 LQKENI. The ends were cut back, 2 bases at V and 5 bases at J, with 10 bases in the middle. The CDR3 spans 14 residues.

This clone was recorded a few times. V gene TRBV7-2 combines with J gene TRBJ1-6, with a weak D call TRBD1 (5 bases). Germline CDR1 and CDR2: SGHTA and FQGNSA. V lost 0 bases, J lost 10 bases, and 10 bases lay in between. CDR3 length: 14 residues. In DNA, the CDR3 is TGTGCCAGCAGCTTAGCCAGGGCAACGTCACCCCTCCACTTT. As protein: CASSLARATSPLHF.

This clone was observed a few times. The CDR3 DNA is TGTGCCAGCAGCCTAACAGGGCCAGATACGCAGTATTTT. Translating it yields CASSLTGPDTQYF. The chain employs TRBV28 and TRBJ2-3; D is possibly TRBD1 (6 bases). The germline V and J ends were trimmed by 6 bases and 4 bases, with 11 bases remaining between them. The CDR3 has 13 amino acids. From germline, CDR1 is MDHEN and CDR2 SYDVKM.

The chain is built from TRBV4-2 and TRBJ2-1; 8 positions match TRBD2. With V trimmed by 0 bases and J by 10 bases, 20 bases remained unmatched. Germline assignment: CDR1 LGHNA and CDR2 YNFKEQ. CDR3 size: 19 residues. CDR3 DNA: TGTGCCAGCAGCCAAGACCTCATACTAGCGGAGGGTTTTAGAATAGAGCAGTTCTTC. It codes for CASSQDLILAEGFRIEQFF.

This rearrangement joins TRBV29-1 to TRBJ2-1; 11 nucleotides agree with TRBD2. The CDR3 has 18 residues. Germline V gives CDR1 SQVTM, CDR2 ANQGSEA. The junction had 11 bases not matched to a gene; V was cut back by 1 base and J by 3 bases. The CDR3 sequence: CSVEGYRPGLAVYNEQFF. DNA of the CDR3: TGCAGCGTTGAAGGATACCGCCCGGGACTAGCGGTCTACAATGAGCAGTTCTTC.

With regard to this clone: The same CDR3 can be traced to other DNA sequences in this sample. V usage is TRBV7-2 and J usage is TRBJ1-1; TRBD1 matches 9 bases. The CDR3 length is 14 residues. The ends lost 5 bases at V and 1 base at J; junction bases unmatched: 2. CDR1 and CDR2 from the germline V gene are SGHTA and FQGNSA. CDR3 sequence reads: CASSLGQGNTEAFF. CDR3 DNA: TGTGCCAGCAGCCTGGGACAGGGGAACACTGAAGCTTTCTTT.

This clone was counted between two and nine times. The rearrangement links TRBV4-1 to TRBJ2-3; D not resolved. V was trimmed by 4 bases and J by 0 bases, leaving 5 bases between them. Germline CDR1 and CDR2: MGHRA and YSYEKL. This CDR3 has 13 residues. DNA of the CDR3: TGCGCCAGCAGCCTCGTAAGCACAGATACGCAGTATTTT. Amino acids: CASSLVSTDTQYF.

This chain links TRBV6-5 with TRBJ2-7; no clear D gene. Germline V gives CDR1 MNHEY, CDR2 SVGAGI. Trimming left V 0 bases short and J 2 bases short, with 8 bases between. The CDR3 has 14 amino acids. This CDR3 reads CASSYSGTTYEQYF. In DNA form, the CDR3 reads TGTGCCAGCAGTTACTCGGGTACTACCTACGAGCAGTACTTC.

J is TRBJ2-3 and V is TRBV18, with TRBD1 as a possible D gene (6 bases). CDR3 length equals 15 residues. V lost 5 bases and J 0 bases, leaving 12 bases between the germline ends. Germline V gives CDR1 KGHSH, CDR2 LQKENI. CDR3 nucleotides: TGTGCCAGCTCAACAGGGCCAAAAAGCACAGATACGCAGTATTTT. Its protein is CASSTGPKSTDTQYF.

Details on this clone: One junction end does not reproduce the germline sequence, and a read error may be involved. The J gene is TRBJ2-7, the V gene TRBV5-4; the D gene is possibly TRBD1 (6 bases). The germline V gene has CDR1 SGHNT and CDR2 YYREEE (reference sequence). CDR3 length: 13 residues. The CDR3 protein is CATSGGQFYEQYF. The CDR3 coding sequence is TGTGCCACCAGCGGCGGACAGTTTTACGAGCAGTACTTC.

There are a few counts of this clone. V is TRBV12-5 and J is TRBJ2-5; TRBD2 aligns across 8 bases. V was clipped by 6 bases and J by 5 bases; unmatched bases: 8. Germline CDR1 LGHNT, CDR2 FRNRAP. CDR3 length: 14 amino acids. The CDR3 spells CASGRGAWGETQYF. The CDR3, as DNA: TGTGCTAGTGGGCGGGGGGCCTGGGGGGAGACCCAGTACTTC. Filled out from reference TRBV12-5 and TRBJ2-5, the complete variable domain reads DARVTQTPRHKVTEMGQEVTMRCQPILGHNTVFWYRQTMMQGLELLAYFRNRAPLDDSGMPKDRFSAEMPDATLATLKIQPSEPRDSAVYFCASGRGAWGETQYFGPGTRLLVL.